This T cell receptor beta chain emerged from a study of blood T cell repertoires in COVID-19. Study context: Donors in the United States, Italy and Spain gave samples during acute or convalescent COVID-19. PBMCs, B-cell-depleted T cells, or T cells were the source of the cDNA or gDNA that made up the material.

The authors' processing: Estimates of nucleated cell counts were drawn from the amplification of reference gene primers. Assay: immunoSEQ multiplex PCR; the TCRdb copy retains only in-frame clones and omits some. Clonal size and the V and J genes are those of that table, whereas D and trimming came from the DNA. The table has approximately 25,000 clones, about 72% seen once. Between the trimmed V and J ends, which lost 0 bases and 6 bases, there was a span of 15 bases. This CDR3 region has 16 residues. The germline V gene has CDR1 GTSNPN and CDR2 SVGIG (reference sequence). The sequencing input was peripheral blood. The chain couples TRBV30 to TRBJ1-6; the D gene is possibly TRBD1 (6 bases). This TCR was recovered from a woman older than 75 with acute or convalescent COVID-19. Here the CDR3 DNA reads TGTGCCTGGAGTGTAAGAGGCGTCAGGGGTAATTCACCCCTCCACTTT. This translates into CAWSVRGVRGNSPLHF.